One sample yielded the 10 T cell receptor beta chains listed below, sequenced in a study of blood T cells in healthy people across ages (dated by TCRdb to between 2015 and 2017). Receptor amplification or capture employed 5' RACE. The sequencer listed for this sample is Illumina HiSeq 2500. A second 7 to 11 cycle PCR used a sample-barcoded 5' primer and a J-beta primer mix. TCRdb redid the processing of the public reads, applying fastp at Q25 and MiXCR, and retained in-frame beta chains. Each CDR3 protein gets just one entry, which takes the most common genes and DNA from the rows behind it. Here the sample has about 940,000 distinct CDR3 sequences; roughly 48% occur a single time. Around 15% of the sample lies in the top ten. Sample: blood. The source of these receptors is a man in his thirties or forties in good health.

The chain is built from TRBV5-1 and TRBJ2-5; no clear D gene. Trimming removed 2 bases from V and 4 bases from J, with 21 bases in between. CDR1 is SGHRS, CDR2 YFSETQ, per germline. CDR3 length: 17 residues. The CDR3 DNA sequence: TGCGCCAGCAGCTTTCGGGTTGACCTTTACAAGAGAGAGACCCAGTACTTC. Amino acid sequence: CASSFRVDLYKRETQYF.

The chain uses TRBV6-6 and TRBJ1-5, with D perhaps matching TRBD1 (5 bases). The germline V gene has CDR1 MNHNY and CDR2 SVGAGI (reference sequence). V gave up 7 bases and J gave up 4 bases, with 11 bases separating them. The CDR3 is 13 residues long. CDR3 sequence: CASTGGLNQPQHF. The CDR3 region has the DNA TGTGCCAGCACTGGGGGTCTTAATCAGCCCCAGCATTTT.

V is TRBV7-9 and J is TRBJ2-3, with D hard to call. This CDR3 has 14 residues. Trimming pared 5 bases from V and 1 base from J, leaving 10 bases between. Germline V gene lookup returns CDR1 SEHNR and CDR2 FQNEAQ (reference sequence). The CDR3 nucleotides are TGTGCCAGCAGCCCCCAGGTCCGCACAGATACGCAGTATTTT. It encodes CASSPQVRTDTQYF. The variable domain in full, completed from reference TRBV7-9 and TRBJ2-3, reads DTGVSQNPRHKITKRGQNVTFRCDPISEHNRLYWYRQTLGQGPEFLTYFQNEAQLEKSRLLSDRFSAERPKGSFSTLEIQRTEQGDSAMYLCASSPQVRTDTQYFGPGTRLTVL.

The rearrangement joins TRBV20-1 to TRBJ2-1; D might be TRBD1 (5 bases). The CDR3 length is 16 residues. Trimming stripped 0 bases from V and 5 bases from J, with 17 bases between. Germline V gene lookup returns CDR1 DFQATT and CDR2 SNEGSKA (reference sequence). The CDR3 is CSARDPQTDLNNEQFF. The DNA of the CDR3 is TGCAGTGCTAGAGATCCCCAGACAGACCTTAACAATGAGCAGTTCTTC.

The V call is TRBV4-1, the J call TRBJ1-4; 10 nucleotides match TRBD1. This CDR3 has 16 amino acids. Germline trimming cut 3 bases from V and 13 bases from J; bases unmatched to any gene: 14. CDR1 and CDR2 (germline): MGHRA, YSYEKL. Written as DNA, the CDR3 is TGCGCCAGCAGCCATTCTTCGGACAGGGGGGAAAGAAGACTGTTTTTT. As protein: CASSHSSDRGERRLFF.

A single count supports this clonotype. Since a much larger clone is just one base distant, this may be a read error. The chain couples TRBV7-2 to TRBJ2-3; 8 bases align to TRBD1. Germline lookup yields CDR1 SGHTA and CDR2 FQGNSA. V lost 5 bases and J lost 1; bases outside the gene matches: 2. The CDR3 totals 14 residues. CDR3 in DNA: TGTGCCAGCAGCGCAGGGGGCCGCACAGATACGCAGTATTTT. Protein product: CASSAGGRTDTQYF.

In nucleotides, the CDR3 is TGCAGTGCTAGAGCTCGCGTTCTAGCGGGGGTTCAAACCTACGAGCAGTACTTC. Translated: CSARARVLAGVQTYEQYF. J is TRBJ2-5 and V is TRBV20-1, with 10 bases matching TRBD2. The end of the DNA aligns better with TRBJ2-7, so the J call may be wrong. The CDR3 has 18 residues. CDR1 and CDR2 from the germline V gene are DFQATT and SNEGSKA (reference sequence).

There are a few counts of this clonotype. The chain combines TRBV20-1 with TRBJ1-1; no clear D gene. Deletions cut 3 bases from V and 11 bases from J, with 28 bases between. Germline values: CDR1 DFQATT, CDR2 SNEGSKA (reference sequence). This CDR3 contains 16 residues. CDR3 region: CSARPGSLQTLGRAFF. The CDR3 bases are TGCAGTGCTAGGCCCGGGTCTCTTCAAACACTCGGGAGGGCTTTCTTT.

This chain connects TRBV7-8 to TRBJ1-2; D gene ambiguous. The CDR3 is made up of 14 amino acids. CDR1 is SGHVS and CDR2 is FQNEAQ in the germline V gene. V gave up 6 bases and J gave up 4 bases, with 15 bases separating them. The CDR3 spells CASRASGRTYGYTF. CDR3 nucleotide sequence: TGTGCCAGCAGGGCCTCTGGCCGAACCTATGGCTACACCTTC.

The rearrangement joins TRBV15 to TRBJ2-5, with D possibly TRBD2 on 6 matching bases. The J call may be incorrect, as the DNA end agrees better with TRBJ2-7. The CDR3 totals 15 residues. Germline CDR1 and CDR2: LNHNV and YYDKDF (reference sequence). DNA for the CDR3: TGTGCCACCAGCGTGATGCAGGAGGGCCCCTACGAGCAGTACTTC. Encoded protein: CATSVMQEGPYEQYF.